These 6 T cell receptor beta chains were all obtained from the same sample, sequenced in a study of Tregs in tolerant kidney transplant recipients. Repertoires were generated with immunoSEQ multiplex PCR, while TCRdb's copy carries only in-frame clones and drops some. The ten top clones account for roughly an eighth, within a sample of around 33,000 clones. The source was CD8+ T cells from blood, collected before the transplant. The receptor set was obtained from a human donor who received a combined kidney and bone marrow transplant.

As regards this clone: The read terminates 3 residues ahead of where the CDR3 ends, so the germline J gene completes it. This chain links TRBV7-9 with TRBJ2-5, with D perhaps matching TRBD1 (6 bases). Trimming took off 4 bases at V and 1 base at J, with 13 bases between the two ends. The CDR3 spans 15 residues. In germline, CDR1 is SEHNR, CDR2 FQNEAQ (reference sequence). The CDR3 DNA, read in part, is TGTGCCAGCAGCTCAACCCGGGACACCCAAGAGACC. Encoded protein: CASSSTRDTQET. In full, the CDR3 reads CASSSTRDTQETQYF.

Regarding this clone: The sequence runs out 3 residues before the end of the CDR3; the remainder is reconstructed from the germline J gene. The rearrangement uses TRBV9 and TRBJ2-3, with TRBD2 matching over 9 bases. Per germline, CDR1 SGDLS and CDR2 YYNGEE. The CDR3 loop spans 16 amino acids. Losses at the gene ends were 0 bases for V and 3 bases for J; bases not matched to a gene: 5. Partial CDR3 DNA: TGTGCCAGCAGCGTAGGTCCTAGCGGGATAACAGATACG. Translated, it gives CASSVGPSGITDT. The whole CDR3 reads CASSVGPSGITDTQYF. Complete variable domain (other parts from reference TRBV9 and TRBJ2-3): DSGVTQTPKHLITATGQRVTLRCSPRSGDLSVYWYQQSLDQGLQFLIQYYNGEERAKGNILERFSAQQFPDLHSELNLSSLELGDSALYFCASSVGPSGITDTQYFGPGTRLTVL.

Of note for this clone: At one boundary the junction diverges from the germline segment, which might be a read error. The CDR3 bases that were read are TGCGCCAGCAGCCAATATCTGACAGGGGGAAGAAACACC. Residues: CASSQYLTGGRNT. The full CDR3 protein reads CASSQYLTGGRNTIYF. The V gene is TRBV4-2, the J gene TRBJ1-3; 9 nucleotides line up with TRBD1. The read ends 3 residues shy of where the CDR3 ends; the end is completed using the germline J gene. The V gene's germline CDR1 is LGHNA and CDR2 YNFKEQ. This CDR3 is 16 amino acids long.

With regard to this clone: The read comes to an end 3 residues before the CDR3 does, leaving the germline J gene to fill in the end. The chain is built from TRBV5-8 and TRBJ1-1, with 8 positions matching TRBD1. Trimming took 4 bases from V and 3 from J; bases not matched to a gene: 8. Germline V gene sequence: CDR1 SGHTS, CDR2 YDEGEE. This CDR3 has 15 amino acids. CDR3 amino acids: CASSPQQGVYTEAFF. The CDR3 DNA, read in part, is TGTGCCAGCAGCCCGCAACAGGGGGTCTACACTGAA.

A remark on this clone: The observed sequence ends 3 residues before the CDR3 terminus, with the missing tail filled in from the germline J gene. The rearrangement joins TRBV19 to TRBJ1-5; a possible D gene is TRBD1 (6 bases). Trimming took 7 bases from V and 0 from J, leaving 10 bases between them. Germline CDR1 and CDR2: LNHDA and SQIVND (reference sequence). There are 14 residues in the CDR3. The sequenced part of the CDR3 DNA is TGTGCCAGTAACCCAGGGGTTAGCAATCAGCCC. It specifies CASNPGVSNQP. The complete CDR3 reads CASNPGVSNQPQHF.

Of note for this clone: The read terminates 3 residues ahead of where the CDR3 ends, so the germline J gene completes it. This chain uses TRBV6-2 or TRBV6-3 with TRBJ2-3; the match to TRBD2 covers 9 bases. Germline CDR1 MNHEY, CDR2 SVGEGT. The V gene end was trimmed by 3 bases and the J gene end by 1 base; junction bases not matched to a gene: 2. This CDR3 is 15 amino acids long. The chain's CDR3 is CASSYIAGGTDTQYF. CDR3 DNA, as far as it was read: TGTGCCAGCAGTTATATAGCGGGAGGCACAGATACG.